What follows are 28 T cell receptor beta chains derived from one specimen sequenced in a study of OX40 agonist ivuxolimab in advanced cancers. TCRdb's table, derived via immunoSEQ multiplex PCR, lists solely in-frame clones and lacks some. The sample includes some 19,000 clones, more than 75% seen only once; the top ten take 20% to 25%. This material consisted of CD4+ or CD8+ T cells sorted from blood, taken in a trial of the OX40 agonist ivuxolimab. These receptors were obtained from an adult with an advanced solid tumor such as melanoma, head and neck, liver or kidney cancer.

The chain joins TRBV10-3 to TRBJ2-5; a possible D gene is TRBD2 (6 bases). The CDR3 has 18 residues. Germline loops: CDR1 ENHRY, CDR2 SYGVKD. V gave up 4 bases and J gave up 1 base, with 22 bases separating them. The CDR3 nucleotides read TGTGCCATCAGTGTTGGGAGTCGGGGGTCTAGCCTCCAAGAGACCCAGTACTTC. It is translated as CAISVGSRGSSLQETQYF.

This clone was seen a few times. The rearrangement links TRBV19 to TRBJ2-3, with TRBD2 matching 7 bases. Trimming removed 5 bases from V and 1 base from J; junction bases left unmatched: 6. Germline CDR1 reads LNHDA; CDR2 reads SQIVND (reference sequence). The CDR3 extends over 15 amino acids. The CDR3 coding sequence is TGTGCCAGTAGTGCCACTAGCGCTGGCACAGATACGCAGTATTTT. This codes for CASSATSAGTDTQYF.

This clone occurred once. The genes are TRBV5-1 and TRBJ2-2; possibly TRBD1 for D (7 bases). The V gene lost 5 bases and the J gene lost 3 bases, with 17 bases spanning the gap. CDR3 length: 16 amino acids. Germline loops: CDR1 SGHRS, CDR2 YFSETQ. Here the CDR3 reads CASREGQNSHTGELFF. The CDR3 DNA follows: TGCGCCAGCAGGGAGGGACAGAACTCCCACACCGGGGAGCTGTTTTTT.

This clone was seen a handful of times. The V and J genes are TRBV5-4 and TRBJ1-2, with TRBD1 as a possible D gene (5 bases). This CDR3 has 13 amino acids. Between the trimmed V and J ends, which lost 4 bases and 7 bases, there was a span of 14 bases. Germline V lookup: CDR1 SGHNT, CDR2 YYREEE (reference sequence). The CDR3 region is CASSPGGPLGYTF. The CDR3 DNA follows: TGTGCCAGCAGCCCGGGGGGTCCTCTTGGCTACACCTTC. Supplemented by reference TRBV5-4 and TRBJ1-2, the full variable domain reads ETGVTQSPTHLIKTRGQQVTLRCSSQSGHNTVSWYQQALGQGPQFIFQYYREEENGRGNFPPRFSGLQFPNYSSELNVNALELDDSALYLCASSPGGPLGYTFGSGTRLTVV.

This chain joins TRBV7-9 and TRBJ1-3; D is undetermined. The germline gives CDR1 SEHNR, CDR2 FQNEAQ (reference sequence). CDR3 length: 15 amino acids. V was cut by 5 bases and J by 4 bases, with 15 bases left in between. The CDR3 protein is CASSQPFSEGNTIYF. In DNA, the CDR3 is TGTGCCAGCAGCCAGCCCTTTAGCGAAGGAAACACCATATATTTT.

In regard to this clone: Different DNA sequences within this sample yield the same CDR3. This chain connects TRBV11-3 to TRBJ2-3; 9 bases agree with TRBD1. Per the germline V gene, CDR1 is SGHNT and CDR2 is YENEEA. After removal of 5 bases from V and 7 bases from J, the junction contained 7 bases not matched to a gene. This CDR3 is 14 amino acids long. The DNA of the CDR3 is TGTGCCAGCAGCCCCCGGACAGGGGAAAATACGCAGTATTTT. It translates to CASSPRTGENTQYF. The full variable domain, completed using reference TRBV11-3 and TRBJ2-3, is EAGVVQSPRYKIIEKKQPVAFWCNPISGHNTLYWYLQNLGQGPELLIRYENEEAVDDSQLPKDRFSAERLKGVDSTLKIQPAELGDSAVYLCASSPRTGENTQYFGPGTRLTVL.

V gene TRBV9 combines with J gene TRBJ2-7; TRBD1 is a possible D gene (6 bases). This CDR3 region has 14 residues. Germline CDR1 and CDR2: SGDLS and YYNGEE. Trimming pared 0 bases from V and 2 bases from J, leaving 9 bases between. The DNA for the CDR3 is TGTGCCAGCAGCGTAGTGGGGGCGGCCTACGAGCAGTACTTC. Its protein product is CASSVVGAAYEQYF.

With respect to this clone: One end of the junction varies from germline; a read error may be responsible. The chain has TRBV6-6 and TRBJ2-7; 7 bases map to TRBD1. Germline CDR1 and CDR2: MNHNY and SVGAGI (reference sequence). CDR3 length equals 13 residues. CDR3 protein: CASSPASSKGAGF. CDR3 DNA: TGTGCCAGCAGCCCCGCGTCCAGTAAGGGGGCGGGCTTC.

The DNA of the CDR3 is TGTGCCAGCAGCTTGTACGGCGGGAGTATAGAGACCCAGTACTTC. Its translation: CASSLYGGSIETQYF. The chain joins TRBV5-5 to TRBJ2-5; 7 bases map to TRBD2. The germline gives CDR1 SGHKS, CDR2 YYEKEE (reference sequence). J was trimmed by 4 bases and V by 1 base; bases with no gene match: 7. This CDR3 is built from 15 residues.

The J gene is TRBJ1-1, the V gene TRBV25-1; D is unresolved. Trimming removed 4 bases from V and 1 base from J, with 16 bases in between. CDR1 MGHDK and CDR2 SYGVNS come from the germline V gene. The CDR3 covers 16 residues. Here the CDR3 reads CASSVDYVFGNTEAFF. The CDR3 coding sequence is TGTGCCAGCAGTGTAGATTACGTGTTTGGGAACACTGAAGCTTTCTTT.

CDR3 coding DNA: TGTGCCAGCAGTCTCCAACAGGGGGGGTTAAACATTCAGTACTTC. Its translation is CASSLQQGGLNIQYF. This chain uses TRBV9 with TRBJ2-4; tentative D call: TRBD1 (8 bases). Germline V gene lookup returns CDR1 SGDLS and CDR2 YYNGEE. Between the trimmed V and J ends, which lost 5 bases and 6 bases, there was a span of 18 bases. This CDR3 comprises 15 residues.

The chain joins TRBV5-5 to TRBJ1-1; D not certain. Germline V gives CDR1 SGHKS, CDR2 YYEKEE (reference sequence). The CDR3 runs to 13 residues. Trimming stripped 4 bases from V and 0 bases from J, with 7 bases between. CDR3 sequence reads: CASSGWVNTEAFF. The CDR3 coding sequence is TGTGCCAGCAGCGGGTGGGTGAACACTGAAGCTTTCTTT.

The count of this clone is one. In DNA form, the CDR3 reads TGTGCCAGCAGCCCCAACGGAGGGTTGGGAAAACTGTTTTTT. This translates into CASSPNGGLGKLFF. The rearrangement joins TRBV6-6 to TRBJ1-4; D uncertain. Per germline, CDR1 MNHNY and CDR2 SVGAGI (reference sequence). CDR3 length: 14 amino acids. V was cut by 6 bases and J by 10 bases, with 18 bases left in between.

The chain recombines TRBV30 with TRBJ1-5, with unresolved D. Per the germline V gene, CDR1 is GTSNPN and CDR2 is SVGIG (reference sequence). The V gene lost 3 bases and the J gene lost 6 bases, with 27 bases spanning the gap. This CDR3 region has 18 residues. Here the CDR3 DNA reads TGTGCCTGGAGGGCGCGTATTAGTCCGGATGGGTCGGGTCAGCCCCAGCATTTT. Protein sequence: CAWRARISPDGSGQPQHF.

The V call is TRBV28, the J call TRBJ2-2; D uncertain. The length of the CDR3 is 14 residues. The germline V gene has CDR1 MDHEN and CDR2 SYDVKM. With 3 bases removed from V and 6 bases from J, the gap between germline ends came to 11 bases. The CDR3 bases are TGTGCCAGCAGTTTCGGAGATCTAGCCGGGGAGCTGTTTTTT. It codes for CASSFGDLAGELFF.

The rearrangement joins TRBV6-6 to TRBJ2-1; D is unclear. V lost 4 bases and J 1 base, leaving 8 bases between the germline ends. CDR1 and CDR2 (germline): MNHNY, SVGAGI (reference sequence). The CDR3 extends over 14 amino acids. The CDR3 DNA sequence: TGTGCCAGCAGTTTCGCGCTGTCCTACAATGAGCAGTTCTTC. This encodes CASSFALSYNEQFF.

The CDR3, as DNA: TGTGCCAGTAGTATAACAGGGAGCTCCTACGAGCAGTACTTC. Translation gives CASSITGSSYEQYF. This rearrangement joins TRBV19 to TRBJ2-7, with D perhaps matching TRBD1 (6 bases). CDR1 is LNHDA and CDR2 is SQIVND in the germline V gene (reference sequence). This CDR3 has 14 amino acids. With 2 bases removed from V and 0 bases from J, the gap between germline ends came to 8 bases.

This clone was detected once. The chain uses TRBV15 and TRBJ2-7; 8 bases map to TRBD2. V dropped 7 bases and J dropped 2; count of bases not matched to a gene: 7. This CDR3 comprises 14 residues. CDR1 is LNHNV and CDR2 is YYDKDF in the germline V gene (reference sequence). CDR3 protein: CATTPGLGTYEQYF. The CDR3 bases are TGTGCCACCACGCCGGGACTAGGTACCTACGAGCAGTACTTC.

This chain joins TRBV6-5 and TRBJ2-4; the match to TRBD1 covers 7 bases. CDR1 and CDR2 (germline): MNHEY, SVGAGI. The CDR3 is 13 amino acids. Losses at the gene ends were 5 bases for V and 8 bases for J; bases not matched to a gene: 6. The chain's CDR3 is CASSHRTGDIQYF. The DNA for the CDR3 is TGTGCCAGCAGTCACCGGACAGGAGACATTCAGTACTTC.

The chain uses TRBV6-8 and TRBJ1-1; D gene uncertain. Germline V lookup: CDR1 MNHGY, CDR2 SAAAGT. The CDR3 is 11 amino acids. V was clipped by 8 bases and J by 6 bases, with 10 bases between them. The CDR3 sequence is CASWRWAEAFF. CDR3 DNA sequence: TGTGCCAGCTGGAGGTGGGCTGAAGCTTTCTTT.

The chain recombines TRBV13 with TRBJ2-1; 8 bases fit TRBD2. CDR3 size: 15 residues. V shed 1 base and J 7 bases; nucleotides not matched to a gene: 6. From germline, CDR1 is PRHDT and CDR2 FYEKMQ (reference sequence). The CDR3 reads CASSLDPGGGNEQFF. CDR3 bases: TGTGCCAGCAGCTTAGACCCCGGGGGGGGGAATGAGCAGTTCTTC.

The rearrangement joins TRBV2 to TRBJ2-7; 10 positions match TRBD2. Losses at the gene ends were 6 bases for V and 0 bases for J; bases not matched to a gene: 14. Germline CDR1 reads SNHLY; CDR2 reads FYNNEI. There are 18 residues in the CDR3. CDR3 nucleotide sequence: TGTGCCAGCAGCAAGACTAGCGGGCCGTCCCCGAGCTCCTACGAGCAGTACTTC. It is translated as CASSKTSGPSPSSYEQYF. Looking up the rest from reference TRBV2 and TRBJ2-7 gives the full variable domain: EPEVTQTPSHQVTQMGQEVILRCVPISNHLYFYWYRQILGQKVEFLVSFYNNEISEKSEIFDDQFSVERPDGSNFTLKIRSTKLEDSAMYFCASSKTSGPSPSSYEQYFGPGTRLTVT.

The chain is built from TRBV19 and TRBJ1-5; tentative D call: TRBD1 (5 bases). The CDR3 is made up of 16 amino acids. Between the trimmed V and J ends, which lost 4 bases and 4 bases, there was a span of 17 bases. Germline V gene data show CDR1 as LNHDA and CDR2 as SQIVND (reference sequence). DNA of the CDR3: TGTGCCAGTAGTACGGAGGTGGGGGTTTGGAATCAGCCCCAGCATTTT. Its protein is CASSTEVGVWNQPQHF.

The gene calls are TRBV28 and TRBJ2-1; 13 nucleotides match TRBD2. Germline CDR1 is MDHEN and CDR2 is SYDVKM. CDR3 length: 17 amino acids. V was pared by 5 bases and J by 5 bases, with 9 bases of the junction left unmatched. DNA for the CDR3: TGTGCCAGCAGTCTCACTAGCGGGAGGGCCGAGAACAATGAGCAGTTCTTC. It is translated as CASSLTSGRAENNEQFF.

The J gene is TRBJ1-4, the V gene TRBV19, with TRBD1 matching 9 bases. Germline assignment: CDR1 LNHDA and CDR2 SQIVND (reference sequence). The CDR3 has 12 amino acids. J gave up 11 bases and V 6 bases, and 4 bases lay outside the gene matches. In nucleotides, the CDR3 is TGTGCCAGTAGCACAGGGGGCCTCAAACTGTTTTTT. Translation gives CASSTGGLKLFF.

The J gene is TRBJ2-7, the V gene TRBV7-6, with 8 bases lining up with TRBD1. The germline V gene encodes CDR1 SGHVS and CDR2 FNYEAQ. The CDR3 is 16 residues long. V shed 6 bases, J shed 0 bases, and the junction held 10 bases outside the gene matches. The CDR3 loop is CASSDKGQANSYEQYF. The CDR3 coding sequence is TGTGCCAGCAGTGATAAGGGACAGGCGAACTCCTACGAGCAGTACTTC.

Comment on this clone: Compared with germline, one end of the junction differs, possibly owing to a read error. The V gene is TRBV7-7, the J gene TRBJ2-5; D is unclear. The CDR3 covers 16 residues. CDR1 and CDR2 (germline): SSHAT, FNYEAQ (reference sequence). DNA for the CDR3: TGTGCTAGCAGTTTTCTTGGGCCCGAGCAAGCGGAGACCCAGTACTTC. Residues: CASSFLGPEQAETQYF.

J is TRBJ2-5 and V is TRBV25-1; TRBD2 aligns across 8 bases. Per the germline V gene, CDR1 is MGHDK and CDR2 is SYGVNS. This CDR3 is 15 amino acids long. V trimming: 3 bases; J trimming: 1 base; junction bases outside the gene matches: 4. DNA for the CDR3: TGTGCCAGCAGTGACTGGGCGGGGGGCCAAGAGACCCAGTACTTC. The encoded protein is CASSDWAGGQETQYF.